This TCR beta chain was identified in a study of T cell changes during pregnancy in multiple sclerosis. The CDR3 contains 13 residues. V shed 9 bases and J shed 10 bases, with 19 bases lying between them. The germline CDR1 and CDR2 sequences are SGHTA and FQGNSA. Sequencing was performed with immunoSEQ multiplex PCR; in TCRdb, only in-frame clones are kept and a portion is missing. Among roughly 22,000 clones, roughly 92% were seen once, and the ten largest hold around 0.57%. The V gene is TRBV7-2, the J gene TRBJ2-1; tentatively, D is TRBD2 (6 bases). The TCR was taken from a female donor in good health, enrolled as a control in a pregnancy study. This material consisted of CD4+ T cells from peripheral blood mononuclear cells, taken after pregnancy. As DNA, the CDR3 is TGTGCCAGTACACCGGACGGGGGTAGGGAGCAGTTCTTC. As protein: CASTPDGGREQFF.